This TCR beta chain was sequenced for a study of shared clonotypes between healthy human individuals. The naive CD8 population came from CD45RO-negative cells selected for CCR7, without terminally differentiated effector memory CD45RA+ cells. TCRdb's table, derived via immunoSEQ multiplex PCR, lists solely in-frame clones and lacks some. This table has more than 550,000 clones, roughly 94% appearing once. Study-level points and caveats: All-four-donor shared clonotypes had higher generation probabilities than non-shared clonotypes did.

Germline V lookup: CDR1 MGHRA, CDR2 YSYEKL. J gave up 2 bases and V 1 base, and 9 bases lay outside the gene matches. The CDR3 has 17 amino acids. Details on this clone: Its antigen is unidentified.

The sample consisted of naive CD8+ T cells sorted from blood. The chain has TRBV4-1 and TRBJ2-7; TRBD2 agrees at 9 bases. The sequence came from a man aged 25-40 years in good health. The CDR3 DNA reads TGCGCCAGCAGCCAAGGAGATGGAGGCGGGAGGGCCTACGAGCAGTACTTC. Translated: CASSQGDGGGRAYEQYF.